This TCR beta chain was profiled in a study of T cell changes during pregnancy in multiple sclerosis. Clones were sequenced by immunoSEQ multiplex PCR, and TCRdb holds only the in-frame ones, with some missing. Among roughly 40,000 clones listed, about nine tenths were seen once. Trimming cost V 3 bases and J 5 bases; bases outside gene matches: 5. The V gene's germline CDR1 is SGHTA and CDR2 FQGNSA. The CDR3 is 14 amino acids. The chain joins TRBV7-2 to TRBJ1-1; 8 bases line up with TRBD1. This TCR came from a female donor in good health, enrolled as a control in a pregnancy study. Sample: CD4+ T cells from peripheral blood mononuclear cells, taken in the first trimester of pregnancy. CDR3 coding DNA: TGTGCCAGCAGCTTCACAGGGGGTAGTACTGAAGCTTTCTTT. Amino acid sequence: CASSFTGGSTEAFF. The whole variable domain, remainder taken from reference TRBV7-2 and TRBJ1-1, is GAGVSQSPSNKVTEKGKDVELRCDPISGHTALYWYRQSLGQGLEFLIYFQGNSAPDKSGLPSDRFSAERTGGSVSTLTIQRTQQEDSAVYLCASSFTGGSTEAFFGQGTRLTVV.